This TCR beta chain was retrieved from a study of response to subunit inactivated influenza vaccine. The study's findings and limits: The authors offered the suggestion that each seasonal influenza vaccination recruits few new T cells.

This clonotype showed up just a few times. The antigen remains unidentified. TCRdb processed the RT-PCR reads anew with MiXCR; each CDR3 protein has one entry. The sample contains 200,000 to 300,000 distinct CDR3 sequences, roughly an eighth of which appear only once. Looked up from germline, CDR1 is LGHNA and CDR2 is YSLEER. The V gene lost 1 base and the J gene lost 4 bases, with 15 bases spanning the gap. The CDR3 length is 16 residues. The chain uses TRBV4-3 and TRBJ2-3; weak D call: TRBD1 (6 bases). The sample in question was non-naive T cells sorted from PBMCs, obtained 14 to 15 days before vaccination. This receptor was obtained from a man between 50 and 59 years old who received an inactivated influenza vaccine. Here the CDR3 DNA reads TGCGCCAGCAGCCAAGGTCCGAATAACAGGGCAGATACGCAGTATTTT. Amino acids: CASSQGPNNRADTQYF.